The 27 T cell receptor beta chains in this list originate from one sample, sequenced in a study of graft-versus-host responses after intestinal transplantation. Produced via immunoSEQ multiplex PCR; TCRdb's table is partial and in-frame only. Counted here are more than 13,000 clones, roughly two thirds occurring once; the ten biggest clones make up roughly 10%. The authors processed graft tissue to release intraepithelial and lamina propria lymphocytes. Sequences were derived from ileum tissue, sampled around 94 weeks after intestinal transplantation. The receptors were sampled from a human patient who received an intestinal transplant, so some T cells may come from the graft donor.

Here the CDR3 reads CASSPGLEELFF. For the CDR3, the DNA is TGTGCCAGCAGCCCCGGTCTAGAGGAGCTGTTTTTT. The gene calls are TRBV7-9 and TRBJ2-2; D gene unclear. The ends were cut back, 5 bases at V and 10 bases at J, with 11 bases in the middle. The V gene's germline CDR1 is SEHNR and CDR2 FQNEAQ (reference sequence). The CDR3 covers 12 residues.

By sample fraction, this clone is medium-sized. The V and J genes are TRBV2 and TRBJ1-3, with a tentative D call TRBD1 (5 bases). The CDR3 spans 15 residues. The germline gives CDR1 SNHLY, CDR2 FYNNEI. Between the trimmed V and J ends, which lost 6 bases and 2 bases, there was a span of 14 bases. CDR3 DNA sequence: TGTGCCAGCAGAGTATCCCAGGGAACTGGAAACACCATATATTTT. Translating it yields CASRVSQGTGNTIYF.

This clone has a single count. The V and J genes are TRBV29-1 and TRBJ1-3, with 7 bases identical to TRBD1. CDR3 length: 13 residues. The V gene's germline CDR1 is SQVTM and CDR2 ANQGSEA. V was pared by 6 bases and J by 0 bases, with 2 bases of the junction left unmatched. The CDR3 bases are TGCAGCGTAGGACAGGTCTCTGGAAACACCATATATTTT. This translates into CSVGQVSGNTIYF.

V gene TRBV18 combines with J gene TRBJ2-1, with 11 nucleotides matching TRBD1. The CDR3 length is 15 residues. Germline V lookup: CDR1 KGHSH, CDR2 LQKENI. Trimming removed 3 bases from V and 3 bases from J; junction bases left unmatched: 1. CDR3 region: CASSPGQGDYNEQFF. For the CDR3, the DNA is TGTGCCAGCTCACCGGGACAGGGGGACTACAATGAGCAGTTCTTC.

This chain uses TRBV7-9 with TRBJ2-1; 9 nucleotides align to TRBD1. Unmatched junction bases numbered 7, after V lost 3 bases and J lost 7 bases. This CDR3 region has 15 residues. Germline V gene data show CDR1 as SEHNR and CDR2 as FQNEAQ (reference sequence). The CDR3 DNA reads TGTGCCAGCAGCTTCGGCGGGACAGGGAAGAATGAGCAGTTCTTC. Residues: CASSFGGTGKNEQFF.

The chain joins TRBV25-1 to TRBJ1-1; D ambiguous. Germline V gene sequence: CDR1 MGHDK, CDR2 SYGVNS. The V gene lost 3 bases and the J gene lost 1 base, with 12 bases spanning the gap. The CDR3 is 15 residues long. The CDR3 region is CASSDLYGENTEAFF. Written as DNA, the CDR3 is TGTGCCAGCAGTGATCTATACGGGGAGAACACTGAAGCTTTCTTT.

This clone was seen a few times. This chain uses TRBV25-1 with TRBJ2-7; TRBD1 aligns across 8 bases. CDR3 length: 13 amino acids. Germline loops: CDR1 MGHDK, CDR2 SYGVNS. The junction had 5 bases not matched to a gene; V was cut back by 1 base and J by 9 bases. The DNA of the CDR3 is TGTGCCAGCAGTGAATCCTCCGACAGGGGGCAGTACTTC. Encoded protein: CASSESSDRGQYF.

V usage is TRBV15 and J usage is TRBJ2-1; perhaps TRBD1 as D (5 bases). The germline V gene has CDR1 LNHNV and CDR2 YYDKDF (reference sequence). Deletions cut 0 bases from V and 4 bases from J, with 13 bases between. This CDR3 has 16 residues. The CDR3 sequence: CATSRDWPGKYNEQFF. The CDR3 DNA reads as TGTGCCACCAGCAGAGATTGGCCAGGGAAATACAATGAGCAGTTCTTC.

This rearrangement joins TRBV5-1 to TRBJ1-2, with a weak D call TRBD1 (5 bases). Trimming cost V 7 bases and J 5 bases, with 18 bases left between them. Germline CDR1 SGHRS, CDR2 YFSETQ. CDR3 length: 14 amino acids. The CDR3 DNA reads TGCGCCAGCTCATTCCGGGGGGAGGAGTATGGCTACACCTTC. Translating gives CASSFRGEEYGYTF.

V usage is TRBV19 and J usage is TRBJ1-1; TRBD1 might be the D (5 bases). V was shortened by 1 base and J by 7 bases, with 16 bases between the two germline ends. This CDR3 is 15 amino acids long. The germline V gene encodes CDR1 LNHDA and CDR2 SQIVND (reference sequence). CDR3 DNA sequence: TGTGCCAGTAGTATAGGTTTAGCAGGGCCGCTTGAAGCTTTCTTT. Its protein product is CASSIGLAGPLEAFF.

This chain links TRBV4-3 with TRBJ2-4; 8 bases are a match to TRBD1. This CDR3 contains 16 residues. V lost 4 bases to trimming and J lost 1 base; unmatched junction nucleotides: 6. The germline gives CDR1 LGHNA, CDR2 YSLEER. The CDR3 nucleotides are TGCGCCAGCAGCCCGGGACAGGCGGGGGCCAAAAACATTCAGTACTTC. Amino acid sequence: CASSPGQAGAKNIQYF.

Here the CDR3 DNA reads TGTGCCAGCAGCCGACCCGGACAGGGCTACGAGCAGTACTTC. The encoded protein is CASSRPGQGYEQYF. The chain employs TRBV14 and TRBJ2-7; TRBD1 matches 8 bases. V gave up 4 bases and J gave up 3 bases; unmatched junction bases: 5. The CDR3 spans 14 residues. The V gene's germline CDR1 is SGHDN and CDR2 FVKESK.

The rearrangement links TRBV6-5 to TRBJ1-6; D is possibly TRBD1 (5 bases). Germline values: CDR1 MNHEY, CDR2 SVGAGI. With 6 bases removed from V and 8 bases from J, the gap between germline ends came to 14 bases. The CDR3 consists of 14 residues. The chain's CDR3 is CASRAGRLDSPLHF. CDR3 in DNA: TGTGCCAGCAGGGCGGGGCGATTAGATTCACCCCTCCACTTT.

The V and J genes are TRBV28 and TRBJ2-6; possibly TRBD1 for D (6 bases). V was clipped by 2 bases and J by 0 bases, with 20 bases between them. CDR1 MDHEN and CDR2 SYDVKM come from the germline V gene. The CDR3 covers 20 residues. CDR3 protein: CASSLRAQGTFPSGANVLTF. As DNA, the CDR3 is TGTGCCAGCAGTTTAAGGGCTCAGGGGACCTTTCCCTCTGGGGCCAACGTCCTGACTTTC.

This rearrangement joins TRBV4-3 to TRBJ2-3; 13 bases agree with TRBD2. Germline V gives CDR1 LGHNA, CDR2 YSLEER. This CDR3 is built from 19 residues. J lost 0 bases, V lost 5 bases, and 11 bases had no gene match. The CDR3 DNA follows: TGCGCCAGCAGCGATACCGGACTAGCGGGGGCCTATAGCACAGATACGCAGTATTTT. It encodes CASSDTGLAGAYSTDTQYF.

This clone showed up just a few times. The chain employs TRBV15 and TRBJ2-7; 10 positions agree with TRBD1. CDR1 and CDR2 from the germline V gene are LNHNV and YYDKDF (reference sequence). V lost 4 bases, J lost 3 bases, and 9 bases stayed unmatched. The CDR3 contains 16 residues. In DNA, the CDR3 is TGTGCCACCAGCAAAGGGACAGGGGTCGCTGGCTACGAGCAGTACTTC. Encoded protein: CATSKGTGVAGYEQYF.

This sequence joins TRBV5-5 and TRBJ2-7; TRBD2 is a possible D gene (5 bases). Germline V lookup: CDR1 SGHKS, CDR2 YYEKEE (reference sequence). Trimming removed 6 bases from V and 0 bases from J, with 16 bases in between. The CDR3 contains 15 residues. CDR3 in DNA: TGTGCCAGCAACCCAATGCTGGGGAGCTCCTACGAGCAGTACTTC. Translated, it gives CASNPMLGSSYEQYF.

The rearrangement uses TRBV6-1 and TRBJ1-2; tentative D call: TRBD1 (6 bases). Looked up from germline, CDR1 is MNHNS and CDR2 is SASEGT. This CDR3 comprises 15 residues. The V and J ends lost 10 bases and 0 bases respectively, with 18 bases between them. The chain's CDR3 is CATTFPGVTNYGYTF. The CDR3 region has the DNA TGTGCCACTACCTTTCCAGGGGTAACTAACTATGGCTACACCTTC.

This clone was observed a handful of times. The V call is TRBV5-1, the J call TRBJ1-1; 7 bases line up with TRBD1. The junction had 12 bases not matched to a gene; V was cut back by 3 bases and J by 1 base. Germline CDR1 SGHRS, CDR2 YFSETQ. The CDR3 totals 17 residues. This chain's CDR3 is CASSYKTRQGGNTEAFF. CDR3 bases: TGCGCCAGCAGCTACAAAACGCGACAGGGAGGGAACACTGAAGCTTTCTTT.

CDR3: CASSESLAVYEQYF. The DNA of the CDR3 is TGTGCCAGCAGTGAATCACTAGCGGTCTACGAGCAGTACTTC. The rearrangement links TRBV2 to TRBJ2-5, with 8 bases aligning to TRBD2. The assigned J gene may be wrong: the sequence end matches TRBJ2-7 better. The CDR3 has 14 residues. Germline-derived CDR1 and CDR2 are SNHLY and FYNNEI.

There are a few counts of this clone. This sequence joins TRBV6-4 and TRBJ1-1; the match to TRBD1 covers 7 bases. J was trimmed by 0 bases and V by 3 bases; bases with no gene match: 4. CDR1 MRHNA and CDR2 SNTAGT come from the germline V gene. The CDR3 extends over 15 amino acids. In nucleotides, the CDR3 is TGTGCCAGCAGTGAGGAAGGGGGCATGAACACTGAAGCTTTCTTT. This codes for CASSEEGGMNTEAFF.

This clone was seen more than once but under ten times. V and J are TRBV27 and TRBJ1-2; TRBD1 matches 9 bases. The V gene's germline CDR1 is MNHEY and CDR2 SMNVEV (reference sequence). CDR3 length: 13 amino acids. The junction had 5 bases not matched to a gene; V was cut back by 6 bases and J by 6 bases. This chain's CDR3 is CASRGQGDHGYTF. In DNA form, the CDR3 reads TGTGCCAGCAGGGGACAGGGTGATCATGGCTACACCTTC.

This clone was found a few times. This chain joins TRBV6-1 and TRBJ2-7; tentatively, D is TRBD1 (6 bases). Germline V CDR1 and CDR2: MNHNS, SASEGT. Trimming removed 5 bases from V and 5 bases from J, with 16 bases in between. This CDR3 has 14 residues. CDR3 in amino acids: CASSRQQGPNEQYF. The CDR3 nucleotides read TGTGCCAGCAGTCGACAACAGGGTCCCAACGAGCAGTACTTC.

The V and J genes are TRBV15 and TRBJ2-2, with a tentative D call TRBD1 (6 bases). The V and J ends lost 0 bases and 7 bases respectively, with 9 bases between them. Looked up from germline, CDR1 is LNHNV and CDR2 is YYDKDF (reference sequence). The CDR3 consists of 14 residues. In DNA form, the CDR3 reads TGTGCCACCAGCAGAGATCAAGGGGGCGGGGAGCTGTTTTTT. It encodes CATSRDQGGGELFF. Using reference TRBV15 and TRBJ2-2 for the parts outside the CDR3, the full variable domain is DAMVIQNPRYQVTQFGKPVTLSCSQTLNHNVMYWYQQKSSQAPKLLFHYYDKDFNNEADTPDNFQSRRPNTSFCFLDIRSPGLGDTAMYLCATSRDQGGGELFFGEGSRLTVL.

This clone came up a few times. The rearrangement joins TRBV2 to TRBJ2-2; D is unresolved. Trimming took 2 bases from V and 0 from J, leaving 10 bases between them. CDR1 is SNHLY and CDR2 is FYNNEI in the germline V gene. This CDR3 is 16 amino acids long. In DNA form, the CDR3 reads TGTGCCAGCAGTGAATTTGGCGGCTCGAACACCGGGGAGCTGTTTTTT. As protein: CASSEFGGSNTGELFF.

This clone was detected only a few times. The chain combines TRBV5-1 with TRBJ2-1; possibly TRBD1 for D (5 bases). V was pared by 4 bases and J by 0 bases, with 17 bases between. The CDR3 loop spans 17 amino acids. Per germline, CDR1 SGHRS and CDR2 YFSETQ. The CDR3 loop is CASSLNIGESSYNEQFF. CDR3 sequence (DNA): TGCGCCAGCAGCCTGAACATAGGGGAAAGCTCCTACAATGAGCAGTTCTTC.

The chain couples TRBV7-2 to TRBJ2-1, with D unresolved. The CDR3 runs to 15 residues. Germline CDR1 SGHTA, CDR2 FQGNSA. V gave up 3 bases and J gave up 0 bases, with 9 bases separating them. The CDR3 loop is CASSFSLSSYNEQFF. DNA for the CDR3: TGTGCCAGCAGCTTTTCCCTCAGCTCCTACAATGAGCAGTTCTTC.